This section outlines one T cell receptor (beta chain) sequence together with its context. This clonotype was picked up one time. Its antigen has not been determined. A far larger clone is one base from this, pointing to a likely read error. It is likely a read error, because the conserved phenylalanine at the end of the CDR3 is missing. The time point label on this specimen signifies: persistent/refractory GD, antithyroid drugs over 5 years with positive TRAb. For both TCR sequencing and RNA sequencing, RNA was extracted from PBMCs in TRIzol. The diagnosis of Graves' disease followed American Thyroid Association guidelines. Patients were recruited from an endocrinology department in Xi'an, China. Each patient gave about 9.1 milliliters of peripheral blood, collected in an EDTA anticoagulant tube. Ficoll Paque Plus density gradient separation was used to isolate PBMCs, and no further T cell sorting was done. An Agilent 2100 Bioanalyzer and agarose gel were used to assess RNA quality, and a NanoDrop 2000 was used to measure RNA concentration.

Receptor amplification or capture employed multiplex PCR. These reads were obtained on an Illumina HiSeq 4000. iRepertoire HTBI primers and Arm-PCR amplification of CDR3 regions were used to construct TCR beta libraries. PCR products were gel purified before sequencing. The original pipeline was this. A total of around 66 TRBV and approximately 15 TRBJ segments were identified across samples and were used for gene usage analysis of CDR3 amino acid clonotypes. Filtered high-quality paired reads were merged into contigs using COPE and FqMerger. BLAST was used to align contigs to the IMGT TRBV, TRBD and TRBJ reference genes, and CDR3 was defined following IMGT. Any clonotype with a frequency above 0.1% was classified as a highly expanded clone. Repertoire diversity was measured by Shannon entropy, and V-J evenness by the Gini coefficient. A clonotype was considered public if more than one individual shared it. TCRdb ran its own pipeline on the public reads, namely fastp trimming at Q25 and MiXCR clone calling, and kept in-frame beta chains. Rows are combined by CDR3 protein, so each entry shows the most common genes and DNA. TCRdb, not the original authors, processed these V and J calls. The sample yields about 470,000 distinct CDR3 sequences; about a fifth were counted once. Of the sample, less than 9% is held by the ten largest clones.

The data originate from a study of regulatory T cells in long-lasting Graves disease (dated by TCRdb to about 2021). Looking at the study overall: Persistent Graves' disease was defined as antithyroid drug treatment for over 5 years with persistently positive TSH receptor autoantibodies. A total of about 33 samples underwent TCR sequencing, from about 13 patients with persistent Graves' disease and some 20 patients with newly diagnosed Graves' disease. Patients with persistent Graves' disease were compared with patients with newly diagnosed Graves' disease using TCR sequencing and RNA sequencing of peripheral blood. On average, persistent Graves' disease patients in the clinical cohort had been on antithyroid drugs for about 9.3 years. The study took place in China and was registered as a clinical trial.

V and J are truncated by 4 bases and 0 bases respectively, leaving an intervening sequence of 6 bases. The CDR3 is made up of 13 amino acids, end residues included. Only the CDR3 part of the read is kept: 39 bases, read in frame from the first base. The germline V gene specifies MNHGY as CDR1 and SVAAGI as CDR2. The research as a whole found: The authors noted that the small sample size was a limitation that may lower accuracy. Compared with newly diagnosed patients, persistent Graves' disease patients had lower TCR Shannon entropy and fewer highly expanded clones, which suggests clonal expansion. Only peripheral blood was studied, because thyroid tissue, the primary lesion, was inaccessible. Preferential use of TRBV28, TRBJ1-2 and TRBJ2-5 was observed in persistent disease, whereas TRBV20-1 and TRBJ2-1 were favored in newly diagnosed disease. A larger number of public clonotypes was shared among persistent patients (around 2,500) than among newly diagnosed patients (over 850). Only the TCR beta chain was sequenced and analyzed.

The input for sequencing was peripheral blood mononuclear cells (PBMCs), taken when the disease was refractory, from a patient treated with antithyroid drugs. The clonotype comes from a female donor with Graves disease. Recombination connected TRBV6-9 to TRBJ1-1, with an unclear D gene assignment. This receptor carries the CDR3 CASSSSVNTEAFI. The DNA is TGTGCCAGCAGTTCTTCAGTGAACACTGAAGCTTTCATT.